This T cell receptor beta chain was sequenced in a study of regulatory T cells in long-lasting Graves disease. Looking at the study overall: Patients newly diagnosed with Graves' had been on antithyroid drugs for under 3 months. Whole-study findings and limits: Persistent cases favored TRBV28, TRBJ1-2 and TRBJ2-5. Persistent Graves' patients showed less TCR diversity than newly diagnosed patients showed.

Worth noting for this clonotype: Its specificity is not known. This sequence is one base from a far larger clone and is likely a read error.

This CDR3 is built from 17 residues. Per germline, CDR1 SNHLY and CDR2 FYNNEI. Relying on iRepertoire HTBI primers and Arm-PCR of CDR3 regions, the team built TCR beta libraries. TCRdb ran MiXCR on the multiplex PCR reads and lists one entry per CDR3 protein. The data contain 300,000 to 400,000 distinct CDR3 sequences, 18% of them singletons. Time point described: newly diagnosed GD, antithyroid drugs for less than 3 months. The TCR library used RNA extracted from PBMCs. The authors drew about 9 milliliters of peripheral blood into EDTA tubes. The receptor comes from a female donor with Graves disease. The source was peripheral blood mononuclear cells (PBMCs), collected at new diagnosis, from a patient treated with antithyroid drugs. The J gene is TRBJ2-5, the V gene TRBV2, with a weak D call TRBD2 (6 bases). Near its end, the DNA agrees better with TRBJ2-1, so the J call may be wrong. CDR3 protein: CASISRGREAIYNEQFF. The CDR3 DNA is TGTGCCAGCATTTCCCGCGGGCGGGAAGCTATCTACAATGAGCAGTTCTTC.